The TCR beta chain under discussion was sequenced for a study of blood T cell repertoires in COVID-19. Study context: Sites across the United States, Italy and Spain contributed samples from acute and convalescent COVID-19. T cells, B-cell-depleted T cells, or PBMCs supplied cDNA or gDNA.

CDR3 length: 17 amino acids. Germline V gene data show CDR1 as SEHNR and CDR2 as FQNEAQ (reference sequence). V was cut by 5 bases and J by 4 bases, with 23 bases left in between. As handled by the study authors: Reference gene primer amplification in the assay estimated nucleated cell counts. Sequencing used immunoSEQ multiplex PCR; TCRdb keeps in-frame clones, though not all of them. V and J calls and clone size are given by that table; D and trimming were obtained from the DNA. The sample consists of about 260,000 clones, 91% of them appearing once. The sequence derives from a person aged 18 to 30 with COVID-19, enrolled during active disease. The rearrangement joins TRBV7-9 to TRBJ1-2, with D uncertain. The sequenced sample was peripheral blood. The CDR3 bases are TGTGCCAGCAGCGCTACTGCGGCTGACGGCCCCGGCTATGGCTACACCTTC. Translating it yields CASSATAADGPGYGYTF.